These T cell receptor beta chains were read from a single sample in a study of blood T cell repertoires in COVID-19. Produced via immunoSEQ multiplex PCR; TCRdb's table is partial and in-frame only. The repertoire holds approximately 220,000 clones, 80% to 90% seen once, with approximately 1.1% in the top ten. Sequences were obtained from PBMCs or T cells enriched from blood (not recorded which). All receptors derive from a man under 40 who had recovered from COVID-19. The CDR3 runs from the conserved cysteine through the conserved F or W. The D gene is left open where the match is weak. Clone size is stated in some rows and not others, as once, few, many or a class when expanded.

TGTGCCAGTAGTATCCTAGCGGGAGGGCCAAATACGCAGTATTTT	CASSILAGGPNTQYF	TRBV19	-	TRBD2	TRBJ2-3
TGTGCCAGCAGCGTAGCCCCTTGGGGAGATGATGAGCAGTTCTTC	CASSVAPWGDDEQFF	TRBV9	-	-	TRBJ2-1
TGTGCCAGCAGCTTAGCCGCACAGGGGGGTTCCTACAATGAGCAGTTCTTC	CASSLAAQGGSYNEQFF	TRBV7-2	-	TRBD1	TRBJ2-1
TGTGCCAGCAGCAAAGTAAGAGGGTTTGAGACCCAGTACTTC	CASSKVRGFETQYF	TRBV21-1	-	-	TRBJ2-5
TGTGCCAGCAGCTCAACTAGCGGAGGCTACGAGCAGTACTTC	CASSSTSGGYEQYF	TRBV9	-	TRBD2	TRBJ2-7
TGTGCCAGCAGTTACTCGACTATGCACACAGATACGCAGTATTTT	CASSYSTMHTDTQYF	TRBV6-5	once	-	TRBJ2-3
TGCGCCAGCAGCCAAGTGATTAGCGGGGAGACCCAGTACTTC	CASSQVISGETQYF	TRBV4-1	-	TRBD2	TRBJ2-5
TGTGCCAGCAGGGAACAGGGGATCAACGAGCAGTACTTC	CASREQGINEQYF	TRBV5-4	-	TRBD1	TRBJ2-7
TGTGCCAGCAGCCCAGAACAGGGGTACAATTCACCCCTCCACTTT	CASSPEQGYNSPLHF	TRBV14	-	TRBD1	TRBJ1-6
TGCGCCAGCAGCTTGGGGTTTGAGCGGGAGTTAAATAACGGGGAGCTGTTTTTT	CASSLGFERELNNGELFF	TRBV5-1	-	TRBD2	TRBJ2-2
TGTGCCAGTAGTATTCAGGGTAGCGGGAGGTTATCATACAATGAGCAGTTCTTC	CASSIQGSGRLSYNEQFF	TRBV19	-	TRBD2	TRBJ2-1
TGTGCCACCAGTGATACGGGACTAGCGGGGGCCTTTCGCACCGGGGAGCTGTTTTTT	CATSDTGLAGAFRTGELFF	TRBV24-1	-	TRBD2	TRBJ2-2
TGTGCCAGCAGGCAGGCAAGCTCCTACGAGCAGTACTTC	CASRQASSYEQYF	TRBV5-6	-	-	TRBJ2-7
TGTGCCAGTAGGACAGGGAAATATGGCTACACCTTC	CASRTGKYGYTF	TRBV19	-	TRBD1	TRBJ1-2
TGTGCCAGCAGCTTAGTCACAGGGAGAGAAGCTTTCTTT	CASSLVTGREAFF	TRBV11-1	-	-	TRBJ1-1
TGTGCCAGCAGTGAAAGACCGGGACTAGCGGGAGATACGCAGTATTTT	CASSERPGLAGDTQYF	TRBV6-1	few	TRBD2	TRBJ2-3
TGTGCCAGCAGCTTAGACCGAACTAGCACAGATACGCAGTATTTT	CASSLDRTSTDTQYF	TRBV7-9	-	-	TRBJ2-3
TGTGCCAGCAGCCCCGCGAGCAGGGGCTATGGCTACACCTTC	CASSPASRGYGYTF	TRBV27	-	-	TRBJ1-2
TGTGCCAGCAGCTCTGGGACTCGTTACGAGCAGTACTTC	CASSSGTRYEQYF	TRBV7-9	-	-	TRBJ2-7
TGCGCCAGCAGCGGACTGGGCGGAGCTTACGAGCAGTACTTC	CASSGLGGAYEQYF	TRBV5-1	-	-	TRBJ2-7
TGTGCCAGCAGCCTCTGGGACAGGGGATTAGTCGAGCAGTACTTC	CASSLWDRGLVEQYF	TRBV5-5	-	TRBD1	TRBJ2-7
TGTGCCAGCAGCTTAGGGGTCGGGAATTCACCCCTCCACTTT	CASSLGVGNSPLHF	TRBV7-2	once	-	TRBJ1-6
TGTGCCAGCAGCTTAGGCGGGACGGGACCCAATGCGCCCCAGCATTTT	CASSLGGTGPNAPQHF	TRBV7-2	once	-	TRBJ1-5
TGTGCCAGCAGCTTAGTAGGGGTTAAGGGGATGAACACTGAAGCTTTCTTT	CASSLVGVKGMNTEAFF	TRBV7-9	-	-	TRBJ1-1
TGTGCCAGCAGCTGGACAGGGGGCCATGGCTACACCTTC	CASSWTGGHGYTF	TRBV5-8	-	TRBD1	TRBJ1-2
TGTGCCAGCTCACCAGCGGCGGGGCAGGGTAATTATGGCTACACCTTC	CASSPAAGQGNYGYTF	TRBV18	-	-	TRBJ1-2
TGTGCCAGTAAGGTCCAGGGGGCCAATGAGCAGTTCTTC	CASKVQGANEQFF	TRBV19	-	TRBD1	TRBJ2-1
TGTGCCAGTAGCGCGTCAGGGCAGGCCGAGTACGAGCAGTACTTC	CASSASGQAEYEQYF	TRBV19	-	-	TRBJ2-7
TGTGCCAGCCAGACAGGGTTATGGGACACTGAAGCTTTCTTT	CASQTGLWDTEAFF	TRBV2	-	TRBD1	TRBJ1-1
TGTGCCAGTTCCTCCAGGTCGGGCAATCAGCCCCAGCATTTT	CASSSRSGNQPQHF	TRBV2	once	-	TRBJ1-5
TGTGCCAGCAGCTTAGACCAATGGGGGGGTGGAGACACTGAAGCTTTCTTT	CASSLDQWGGGDTEAFF	TRBV7-9	-	-	TRBJ1-1
TGTGCCAGCAGTGAATACCGGAATGAGCAGTTCTTC	CASSEYRNEQFF	TRBV25-1	-	-	TRBJ2-1
TGTGCCAGCAGCCATGGAGCGGGTCCTACTCGAAGCACAGATACGCAGTATTTT	CASSHGAGPTRSTDTQYF	TRBV3-1/TRBV3-2	once	-	TRBJ2-3
TGTGCCAGCAGCCGGTCCGGGACAGGGGGTTACAATGAGCAGTTCTTC	CASSRSGTGGYNEQFF	TRBV9	once	TRBD1	TRBJ2-1
TGTGCCAGCAGTGAAGAGACTAGAATCGGGGATGAGCAGTTCTTC	CASSEETRIGDEQFF	TRBV2	-	-	TRBJ2-1
TGTGCCAGCAGTTACTCAGCAGGGGGGAACACCGGGGAGCTGTTTTTT	CASSYSAGGNTGELFF	TRBV6-5	-	TRBD1	TRBJ2-2
TGTGCCAGTTCCCCAGGGACAGGAGCTATCCGGCAGTACTTC	CASSPGTGAIRQYF	TRBV28	-	TRBD1	TRBJ2-7
TGTGCCAGCTCACTAGGCACTAGACTTTTTTCTGGGGCCAACGTCCTGACTTTC	CASSLGTRLFSGANVLTF	TRBV18	-	-	TRBJ2-6
TGTGCCAGCAGCGTAGAGGCGGCAGGGGGTTACACAGATACGCAGTATTTT	CASSVEAAGGYTDTQYF	TRBV9	-	TRBD1	TRBJ2-3
TGTGCCAGCAGGCAACAGGGGACTAATGAAAAACTGTTTTTT	CASRQQGTNEKLFF	TRBV6-5	once	TRBD1	TRBJ1-4
TGCGCCAGCAGCCAAGAACAGGGCCCCACCGGGGAGCTGTTTTTT	CASSQEQGPTGELFF	TRBV4-3	-	-	TRBJ2-2
TGCGCCAGCAGCCAAGACAGGGTACTTAACTATGGCTACACCTTC	CASSQDRVLNYGYTF	TRBV4-3	-	-	TRBJ1-2
TGTGCCAGCAGCGTCCCACTAGCGGGGGGCCCTAATGAGCAGTTCTTC	CASSVPLAGGPNEQFF	TRBV9	-	TRBD2	TRBJ2-1
TGTGCCAGCAGCTCCCAGGGGTTAGAGTACGAGCAGTACTTC	CASSSQGLEYEQYF	TRBV5-6	-	-	TRBJ2-7
TGTGCCACCAGTGATCCAACCCCAAAGACTAGCGGGAAGACAGATACGCAGTATTTT	CATSDPTPKTSGKTDTQYF	TRBV24-1	once	TRBD2	TRBJ2-3
TGTGCCAGCAGCGCCGTTAGTGTGGCGGGGAACACTGAAGCTTTCTTT	CASSAVSVAGNTEAFF	TRBV9	-	-	TRBJ1-1
TGTGCCACCAGTGACTACGGGACAGAAAGCTATGGCTACACCTTC	CATSDYGTESYGYTF	TRBV24-1	-	TRBD1	TRBJ1-2